This TCR beta chain was sequenced in a study of graft-versus-host responses after intestinal transplantation (dated by TCRdb to the early 2020s). For the wider study: The transplants that recipients got were multivisceral, liver-intestinal, or isolated intestinal. Every recipient was given anti-thymocyte globulin induction, then maintenance tacrolimus and steroids for roughly 3 years. After intestinal transplantation, graft-versus-host and host-versus-graft alloreactive T cell clones in the graft, circulation and bone marrow were tracked using bulk TCR-beta CDR3 sequencing. Alloreactive clones were identified by sequencing pre-transplant mixed lymphocyte reaction products and comparing them with unstimulated pre-transplant donor and recipient T cells. Of the 20 to 30 intestinal transplant recipients enrolled in the cohort, one of whom was a retransplant, a few patients without pretransplant specimens were excluded. A peak of at least 4% donor T cells among recipient peripheral blood mononuclear cells was the definition used for donor T cell macrochimerism. Samples from three later patients were sequenced in-house on an Illumina MiSeq with MiXCR processing rather than by the commercial service. On the study overall, not on this receptor specifically: GvH clones turned up in recipient bone marrow, with some appearing earlier in ileal mucosa or blood, a pattern consistent with an intestinal mucosal origin. The conclusions were limited by the relatively low number and heterogeneity of the intestinal transplant patients. High GvH to HvG T cell clonal ratios were observed in the allografts of patients with donor T cell macrochimerism. Early after transplant, peak levels of circulating GvH clones were found to be associated with declines in HvG clones.

As concerns this clone: What antigen it recognizes has not been identified. No base qualities exist here, and no much larger clone lies one base off it.

The intended sense of this specimen's time point label: cells obtained before transplantation from donor or recipient. CD3+CD4+ and CD3+CD8+ populations were FACS-sorted from unstimulated pre-transplant donor and recipient cells taken from spleen or lymph nodes. The CDR3 spans 14 residues, from the cysteine through the phenylalanine. The entry retains the CDR3 DNA only, 42 bases that are in frame from base 1. V is cut back by 5 bases and J by 6 bases, with 5 bases in the junction unmatched. Looking up the germline V gene (reference sequence) yields CDR1 MNHEY and CDR2 SMNVEV. Library creation used the immunoSEQ multiplex PCR assay. For most patients, genomic DNA was isolated with the Qiagen DNeasy Blood and Tissue Kit and sent frozen to Adaptive Biotechnologies for TCR sequencing. For most patients, genomic DNA was subjected to high-throughput TCR-beta CDR3 sequencing by Adaptive Biotechnologies. The study's processing was this. TCR sequencing data were retrieved from Adaptive's ImmunoSEQ software for more than 15 patients, whereas three other patients were processed with MiXCR and VDJtools. To correct CD4 versus CD8 sorting errors, any sequence found in both subsets at a frequency ratio below 5:1 was removed. CDR3 nucleotide sequences shared between donor and recipient were removed because the origin of such sequences could not be assigned. Alloreactive clones required at least 2-fold expansion over unstimulated cells and minimum CFSE-low frequency of 0.002% (template counts) or 0.001% (read counts). Clones detected in sequenced pre-transplant spleen, lymph node, or MLR CFSE-low populations of the donor or recipient were defined as mappable. The cumulative frequency of alloreactive clones was calculated as a percentage of all sequences, weighted by copy number. TCRdb re-hosts the immuneACCESS table, in-frame sequences only. Its copies lack some clones; in the studies checked, an unresolved V gene accounts for under half of them, and the cause for the rest is not known. That table furnishes V, J and clone size, whereas the DNA furnished D and trimming. This sample holds about 35,000 clones; 93% were observed only once. In total, the top ten clones hold approximately 20% of the sample.

The sample here was unstimulated CD8+ T cells sorted from spleen or lymph node cells, taken before transplant. Rearrangement joined TRBV27 to TRBJ2-3, and 10 junctional nucleotides match TRBD2. The TCR sequence derives from a human donor who was the organ donor for an intestinal transplant. The nucleotide sequence reads as follows: TGTGCCAGCAGTCTAGCGGGAGTGGGGGATACGCAGTATTTT. Its amino acids are CASSLAGVGDTQYF.